This T cell receptor (beta chain) was sequenced in a study of cytomegalovirus exposure and HLA in healthy donors. The junction had 10 bases not matched to a gene; V was cut back by 6 bases and J by 7 bases. CDR1 and CDR2 (germline): KGHSH, LQKENI. The CDR3 runs to 16 residues. About this clone itself: Its antigen is not identified.

13 Jbeta primers and 60 Vbeta primers were used for the PCR. Assay: immunoSEQ multiplex PCR; the TCRdb copy retains only in-frame clones and omits some. The sample holds 150,000 to 200,000 clones, 70% to 80% seen once. The study's findings and limits: Researchers had no immune exposure information except CMV serostatus available. A later analysis found TCR association rates differed by HLA locus, highest for DRB1 and lowest for HLA-C. Using a false discovery rate of 0.05, a later analysis showed that approximately 17,000 TCR beta sequences were associated with HLA alleles. When a later analysis compared HLA-associated TCR beta chains with equally common others, the HLA-associated chains turned out to be more clonally expanded and to have lower generation probabilities.

Sequenced material: PBMCs. This rearrangement joins TRBV18 to TRBJ2-1, with 12 bases aligning to TRBD2. This TCR was sampled from a woman in her thirties or forties in good health and CMV-seronegative. CDR3 amino acids: CASSPRLAGVDNEQFF. The CDR3 region has the DNA TGTGCCAGCTCGCCTCGACTAGCGGGAGTGGATAATGAGCAGTTCTTC.